The table lists the clone carrying this T cell receptor beta chain with many counts. Its cognate antigen is unknown. TCRdb processed the multiplex PCR reads anew with MiXCR; each CDR3 protein has one entry. Of approximately 210,000 distinct CDR3 sequences listed, 32% are singletons. V was pared by 3 bases and J by 3 bases, with 1 base of the junction left unmatched. The germline V gene encodes CDR1 LNHDA and CDR2 SQIVND (reference sequence). The CDR3 runs 14 residues. This sample is drawn from a study of breast tumors, draining lymph nodes, adjacent tissues. Overall study results and limits: Luminal-like breast cancer showed significantly greater tumor-nontumor repertoire similarity than basal-like breast cancer did. Compared with lymph nodes, tumors were less diverse; compared with nontumor tissue, more. The lymph node origin of tumor T cells was framed as consistent with a hypothesis, not demonstrated.

Axillary draining lymph nodes of breast cancer patients supplied the node samples. The origin of this receptor is a female donor with breast cancer. Some clones in this sample may be carry-over from other donors' samples. The sequencing input was axillary lymph node tissue. The chain has TRBV19 and TRBJ2-3; 9 bases are a match to TRBD2. CDR3 region: CASSILAGTDTQYF. CDR3 bases: TGTGCCAGTAGTATCCTAGCGGGAACAGATACGCAGTATTTT.